The 8 T cell receptor beta chains listed next were all sequenced from one sample in a study of cytomegalovirus exposure and HLA in healthy donors. The PCR contained 60 Vbeta and 13 Jbeta primers. Measured with immunoSEQ multiplex PCR; TCRdb has only the in-frame clones, and not every one. The data contain 150,000 or so clones, 60% to 85% of them seen just once; the ten biggest clones take up around 3.6%. The sequenced sample consisted of PBMCs. The receptors originated from a middle-aged woman in good health and CMV-seronegative.

J is TRBJ1-1 and V is TRBV6-5, with 9 bases aligning to TRBD1. Germline CDR1 and CDR2: MNHEY and SVGAGI. The CDR3 covers 15 residues. Trimming cost V 2 bases and J 4 bases; bases outside gene matches: 5. This CDR3 reads CASSYMTGGSTEAFF. The CDR3 nucleotides are TGTGCCAGCAGTTACATGACAGGGGGTAGCACTGAAGCTTTCTTT.

The chain combines TRBV15 with TRBJ1-5; no clear D gene. V was clipped by 0 bases and J by 0 bases, with 6 bases between them. Germline CDR1 and CDR2: LNHNV and YYDKDF (reference sequence). The CDR3 is made up of 15 amino acids. The CDR3 here is CATSRESYSNQPQHF. The CDR3 region has the DNA TGTGCCACCAGCAGAGAGAGCTATAGCAATCAGCCCCAGCATTTT.

V usage is TRBV2 and J usage is TRBJ1-6; perhaps TRBD1 as D (6 bases). CDR1 is SNHLY, CDR2 FYNNEI, per germline. The CDR3 length is 16 residues. The ends were cut back, 1 base at V and 4 bases at J, with 11 bases in the middle. CDR3 DNA sequence: TGTGCCAGCAGTGAAGTAGTAGGGGGATATAATTCACCCCTCCACTTT. It codes for CASSEVVGGYNSPLHF.

The chain joins TRBV27 to TRBJ1-1, with unresolved D. V was shortened by 5 bases and J by 1 base, with 17 bases between the two germline ends. Germline V gene data show CDR1 as MNHEY and CDR2 as SMNVEV (reference sequence). This CDR3 has 16 residues. CDR3 DNA: TGTGCCAGCAGTCCACCTCTCGGGCGGGCGAACACTGAAGCTTTCTTT. Protein sequence: CASSPPLGRANTEAFF.

The chain combines TRBV18 with TRBJ1-5; 8 bases fit TRBD1. Germline assignment: CDR1 KGHSH and CDR2 LQKENI. There are 14 residues in the CDR3. The J segment lost 5 bases and the V segment lost 3 bases, leaving 3 bases of the junction unmatched. CDR3 loop: CASSPDREYQPQHF. The CDR3 coding sequence is TGTGCCAGCTCACCGGACAGGGAGTATCAGCCCCAGCATTTT.

The count of this clone is one. The chain uses TRBV5-4 and TRBJ2-1; D is unclear. The CDR3 contains 13 residues. Looked up from germline, CDR1 is SGHNT and CDR2 is YYREEE (reference sequence). The germline V and J ends were trimmed by 2 bases and 9 bases, with 12 bases remaining between them. CDR3 in DNA: TGTGCCAGCAGCTTCCGAGGAGTCGGTGAGCAGTTCTTC. This translates into CASSFRGVGEQFF.

This rearrangement joins TRBV30 to TRBJ1-2; D uncertain. CDR3 length equals 10 residues. Germline V gives CDR1 GTSNPN, CDR2 SVGIG (reference sequence). V lost 3 bases and J 6 bases, leaving 5 bases between the germline ends. The CDR3 DNA reads as TGTGCCTGGAGCGAGAATGGCTACACCTTC. Protein sequence: CAWSENGYTF.

The chain employs TRBV11-3 and TRBJ2-7, with no clear D. CDR3 length: 14 amino acids. Per germline, CDR1 SGHNT and CDR2 YENEEA. The V and J ends lost 3 bases and 2 bases respectively, with 11 bases between them. Written as DNA, the CDR3 is TGTGCCAGCAGCTTCGGAGACGAGCCCTACGAGCAGTACTTC. Encoded protein: CASSFGDEPYEQYF.